The 4 T cell receptor beta chains below were found in one sample sequenced in a study of T-cell reconstitution after alpha-beta-depleted transplantation in children. A library of TCRbeta sequences, prepared with unique molecular identifiers, was generated. TCRdb used MiXCR to reprocess the PCR reads, holding one entry per CDR3 protein. There are 330,000 or so distinct CDR3 sequences in the sample; about a tenth occur only once, and under 3% lies in the top ten. The sample was PBMCs from the stem cell graft donor, taken from the stem cell graft. All receptors come from a human donor who donated a stem cell graft to a child with acute lymphoblastic leukemia.

J is TRBJ1-4 and V is TRBV6-2 or TRBV6-3; maybe TRBD1 (6 bases). V was shortened by 5 bases and J by 5 bases, with 12 bases between the two germline ends. The CDR3 contains 14 residues. Germline values: CDR1 MNHEY, CDR2 SVGEGT. This CDR3 is CASSRQAGNEKLFF. The CDR3, as DNA: TGTGCCAGCAGTCGACAGGCCGGGAATGAAAAACTGTTTTTT.

This clonotype was observed at least ten times. This chain connects TRBV7-9 to TRBJ2-7; D may be TRBD1 or TRBD2 (5 bases each). Germline assignment: CDR1 SEHNR and CDR2 FQNEAQ (reference sequence). V lost 7 bases and J 4 bases, leaving 11 bases between the germline ends. This CDR3 comprises 12 residues. The CDR3 DNA sequence: TGTGCCAGCACCAGTGGGGGATACGAGCAGTACTTC. Translation: CASTSGGYEQYF.

This clonotype was found a few times. The chain links TRBV7-9 to TRBJ1-5, with D tentatively TRBD1 (5 bases). V lost 5 bases to trimming and J lost 5 bases, with 13 bases between them. CDR3 length: 14 residues. Germline V gene data show CDR1 as SEHNR and CDR2 as FQNEAQ (reference sequence). CDR3 nucleotides: TGTGCCAGCAGCGAAGGGGTTGGGGATCAGCCCCAGCATTTT. Encoded protein: CASSEGVGDQPQHF.

This clonotype appeared a few times. The chain links TRBV20-1 to TRBJ2-5, with 7 nucleotides matching TRBD1. Trimming took 4 bases from V and 4 from J; bases not matched to a gene: 15. Germline V gene lookup returns CDR1 DFQATT and CDR2 SNEGSKA (reference sequence). The CDR3 has 16 amino acids. CDR3 protein: CSAKGAVRPIIETQYF. DNA for the CDR3: TGCAGTGCTAAGGGGGCGGTACGGCCGATAATAGAGACCCAGTACTTC.